This TCR beta chain derives from a study of identical twins. Study-level results: Zero-insertion results could be subject to partial confounding by invariant MAIT and iNKT cells.

TCRdb re-called the 5' RACE reads with MiXCR, one entry per CDR3 protein. The sample records approximately 700,000 distinct CDR3 sequences, 15% to 20% being singletons. Note on this clonotype: What it recognizes is unknown.

The V end was cut by 0 bases, the J end by 8 bases, with 12 bases between. The CDR3 loop spans 14 amino acids. Germline-derived CDR1 and CDR2 are SGHDT and YYEEEE. The data were also submitted as part of a second study, on T cells expressing NK-cell markers.

The chain links TRBV5-6 to TRBJ2-1; D uncertain. The sequenced material came from PBMCs. The TCR sequence derives from a woman between 18 and 30 years old in good health. The CDR3 reads CASSLDPTPHEQFF. The CDR3 DNA reads as TGTGCCAGCAGCTTGGACCCCACGCCCCATGAGCAGTTCTTC.